The present TCR beta chain was sequenced within a study of cytomegalovirus exposure and HLA in healthy donors. This CDR3 comprises 14 residues. Germline loops: CDR1 GTSNPN, CDR2 SVGIG (reference sequence). Trimming removed 0 bases from V and 7 bases from J, with 12 bases in between. This PCR relied on a set of 60 Vbeta primers and 13 Jbeta primers. Assay used: immunoSEQ multiplex PCR; TCRdb lists only in-frame clones, some missing. The sample lists about 160,000 clones; roughly 82% were seen once. The chain uses TRBV30 and TRBJ2-2; possible D gene TRBD1, 5 bases. The source is a woman aged 25 to 39 in good health and CMV-seronegative. Material for sequencing was PBMCs. As DNA, the CDR3 is TGTGCCTGGAGTGTACCTTATGGACACGGGGAGCTGTTTTTT. Its protein product is CAWSVPYGHGELFF.